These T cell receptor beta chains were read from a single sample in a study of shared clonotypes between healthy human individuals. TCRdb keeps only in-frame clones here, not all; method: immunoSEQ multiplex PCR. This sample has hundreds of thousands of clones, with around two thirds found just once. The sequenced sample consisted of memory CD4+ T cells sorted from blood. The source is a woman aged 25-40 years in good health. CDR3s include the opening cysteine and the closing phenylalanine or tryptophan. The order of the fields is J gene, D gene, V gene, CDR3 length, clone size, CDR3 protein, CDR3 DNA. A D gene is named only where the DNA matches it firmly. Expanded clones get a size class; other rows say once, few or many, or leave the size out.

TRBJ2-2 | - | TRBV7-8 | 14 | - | CASSLGGATGELFF | TGTGCCAGCAGCTTAGGTGGTGCCACCGGGGAGCTGTTTTTT
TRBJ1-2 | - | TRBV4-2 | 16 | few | CASSQDIGPSNYGYTF | TGTGCCAGCAGCCAAGATATCGGACCGTCTAACTATGGCTACACCTTC
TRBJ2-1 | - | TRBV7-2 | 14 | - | CASSLEWRLNEQFF | TGTGCCAGCAGCTTAGAGTGGCGACTGAATGAGCAGTTCTTC
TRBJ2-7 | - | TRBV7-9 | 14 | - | CASSLDRTSYEQYF | TGTGCCAGCAGCTTAGATCGGACATCCTACGAGCAGTACTTC
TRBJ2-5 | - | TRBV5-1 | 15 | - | CASSLVRGAKETQYF | TGCGCCAGCAGCTTGGTTCGGGGGGCGAAAGAGACCCAGTACTTC
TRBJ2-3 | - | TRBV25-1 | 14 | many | CAVSLSGSTDTQYF | TGTGCCGTCAGCCTCAGCGGTAGCACAGATACGCAGTATTTT
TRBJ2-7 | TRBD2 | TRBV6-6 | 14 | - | CASSYAGGSYEQYF | TGTGCCAGCAGTTACGCGGGAGGGAGTTACGAGCAGTACTTC
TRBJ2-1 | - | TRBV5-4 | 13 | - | CASSPTGSSEQFF | TGTGCCAGCAGCCCCACGGGATCCTCTGAGCAGTTCTTC
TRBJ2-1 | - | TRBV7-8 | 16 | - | CASSAHRDLRYNEQFF | TGTGCCAGCAGCGCCCACCGGGACCTCCGCTACAATGAGCAGTTCTTC
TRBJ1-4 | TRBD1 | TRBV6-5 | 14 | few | CASSTGQDLEKLFF | TGTGCCAGCAGTACCGGACAGGATCTGGAAAAACTGTTTTTT
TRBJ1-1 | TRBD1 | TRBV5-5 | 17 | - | CASSRGQGTLLGTEAFF | TGTGCCAGCAGCCGGGGACAGGGAACTCTTTTGGGCACTGAAGCTTTCTTT
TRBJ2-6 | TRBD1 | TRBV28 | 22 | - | CASSFSLSGLGQGYSGANVLTF | TGTGCCAGCAGTTTCAGTCTCTCGGGCCTAGGACAGGGTTACTCTGGGGCCAACGTCCTGACTTTC
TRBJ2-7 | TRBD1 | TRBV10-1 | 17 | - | CASSGVGIGQGADEQYF | TGCGCCAGCAGTGGGGTAGGGATTGGGCAGGGGGCCGACGAGCAGTACTTC
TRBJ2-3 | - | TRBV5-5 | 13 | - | CASSLQTVDTQYF | TGTGCCAGCAGCCTCCAGACAGTAGATACGCAGTATTTT
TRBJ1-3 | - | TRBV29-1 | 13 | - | CSAKPTAGNTIYF | TGCAGCGCTAAACCGACAGCTGGAAACACCATATATTTT
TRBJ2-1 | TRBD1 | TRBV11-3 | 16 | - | CASSTRTGSSYNEQFF | TGTGCCAGCAGCACGAGGACAGGGAGCTCCTACAATGAGCAGTTCTTC
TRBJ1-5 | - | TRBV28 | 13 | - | CASRGGSYQPQHF | TGTGCCAGCAGGGGAGGGAGCTATCAGCCCCAGCATTTT
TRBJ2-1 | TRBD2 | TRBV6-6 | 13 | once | CASTASGYNEQFF | TGTGCCAGCACGGCTAGCGGGTACAATGAGCAGTTCTTC
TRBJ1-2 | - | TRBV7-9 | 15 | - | CASSPSRGARDGYTF | TGTGCCAGCTCCCCTTCCCGGGGGGCCCGGGATGGCTACACCTTC
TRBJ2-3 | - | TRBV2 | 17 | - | CASRKGGSRPSTDTQYF | TGTGCCAGCAGGAAAGGGGGGAGTCGGCCAAGCACAGATACGCAGTATTTT
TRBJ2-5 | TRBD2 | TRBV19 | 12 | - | CASSGRGGTQYF | TGTGCCAGTAGCGGGAGGGGGGGGACCCAGTACTTC
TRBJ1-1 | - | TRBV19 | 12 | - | CASSMNSGEAFF | TGTGCCAGTAGTATGAATTCAGGGGAAGCTTTCTTT
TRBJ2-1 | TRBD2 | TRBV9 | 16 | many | CASSVSTGGRINEQFF | TGTGCCAGCAGCGTAAGTACGGGAGGGCGGATAAATGAGCAGTTCTTC
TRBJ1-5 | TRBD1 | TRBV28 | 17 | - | CASSFGGGPYSNQPQHF | TGTGCCAGCAGTTTCGGAGGGGGCCCTTATAGCAATCAGCCCCAGCATTTT
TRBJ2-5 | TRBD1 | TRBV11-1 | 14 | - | CASSLRDRKETQYF | TGTGCCAGCAGCCTCCGGGACAGGAAAGAGACCCAGTACTTC
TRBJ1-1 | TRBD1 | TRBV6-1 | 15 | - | CASSENQGQGTEAFF | TGTGCCAGCAGTGAAAACCAGGGACAGGGCACTGAAGCTTTCTTT
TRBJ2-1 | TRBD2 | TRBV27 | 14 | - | CASSAGGVYNEQFF | TGTGCCAGCAGTGCGGGAGGGGTCTACAATGAGCAGTTCTTC
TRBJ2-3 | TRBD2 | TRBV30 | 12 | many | CAWGRESDTQYF | TGTGCCTGGGGGCGGGAGTCAGATACGCAGTATTTT
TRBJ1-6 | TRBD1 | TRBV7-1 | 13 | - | CASRGQEASPLHF | TGTGCCAGCCGCGGACAGGAAGCTTCACCCCTCCACTTT
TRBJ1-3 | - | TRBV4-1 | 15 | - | CASSQGGVSGNTIYF | TGCGCCAGCAGCCAAGGTGGGGTTTCAGGAAACACCATATATTTT
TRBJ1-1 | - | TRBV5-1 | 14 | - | CASSHGTANTEAFF | TGCGCCAGCAGTCACGGGACGGCGAACACTGAAGCTTTCTTT
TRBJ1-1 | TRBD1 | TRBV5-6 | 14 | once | CASSFRRQGAEAFF | TGTGCCAGCAGCTTCCGTCGACAGGGGGCTGAAGCTTTCTTT
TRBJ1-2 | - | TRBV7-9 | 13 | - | CASSPLSQGSYTF | TGTGCCAGCAGCCCTCTCTCCCAGGGAAGCTACACCTTC
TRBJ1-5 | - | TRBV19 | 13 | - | CASSMDPSQPQHF | TGTGCCAGTAGTATGGACCCCTCCCAGCCCCAGCATTTT
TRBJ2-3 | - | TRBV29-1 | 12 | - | CSGRLGTDTQYF | TGCAGCGGAAGACTAGGCACAGATACGCAGTATTTT
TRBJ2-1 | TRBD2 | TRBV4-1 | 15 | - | CASSHPLAGINEQFF | TGCGCCAGCAGCCACCCACTAGCGGGCATCAATGAGCAGTTCTTC
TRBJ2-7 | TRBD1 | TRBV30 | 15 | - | CAWKGLTGGTYEQYF | TGTGCCTGGAAGGGGTTGACAGGGGGGACCTACGAGCAGTACTTC
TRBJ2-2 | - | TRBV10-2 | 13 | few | CASSARGAGELFF | TGCGCCAGCAGTGCACGTGGGGCCGGGGAGCTGTTTTTT
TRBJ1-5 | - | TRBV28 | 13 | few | CASGGQDHQPQHF | TGTGCCAGCGGAGGGCAGGATCATCAGCCCCAGCATTTT
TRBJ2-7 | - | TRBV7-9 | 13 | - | CASSLAAIDQQYF | TGTGCCAGCAGCTTAGCGGCTATTGATCAGCAGTACTTC
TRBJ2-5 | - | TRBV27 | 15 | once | CASSPRTLSVETQYF | TGTGCCAGCAGTCCTCGGACACTGTCCGTGGAGACCCAGTACTTC
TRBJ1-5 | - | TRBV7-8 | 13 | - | CASSGGLRQPQHF | TGTGCCAGCAGCGGAGGGCTACGACAGCCCCAGCATTTT
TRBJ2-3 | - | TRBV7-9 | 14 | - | CASSPYRETDTQYF | TGTGCCAGCAGCCCCTACAGGGAGACAGATACGCAGTATTTT
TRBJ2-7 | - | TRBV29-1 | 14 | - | CSVAFSGSINEQYF | TGCAGCGTTGCCTTTTCCGGGAGTATAAACGAGCAGTACTTC
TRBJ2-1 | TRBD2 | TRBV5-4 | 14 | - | CASQRVAGYNEQFF | TGTGCCAGCCAGAGGGTAGCGGGATACAATGAGCAGTTCTTC
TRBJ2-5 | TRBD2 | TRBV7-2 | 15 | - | CASSLGAGDGETQYF | TGTGCCAGCAGCTTAGGGGCGGGAGACGGAGAGACCCAGTACTTC
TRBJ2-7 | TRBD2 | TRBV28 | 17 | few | CASRPHGLAQGVYEQYF | TGTGCCAGCAGACCGCACGGACTAGCCCAGGGAGTATACGAGCAGTACTTC